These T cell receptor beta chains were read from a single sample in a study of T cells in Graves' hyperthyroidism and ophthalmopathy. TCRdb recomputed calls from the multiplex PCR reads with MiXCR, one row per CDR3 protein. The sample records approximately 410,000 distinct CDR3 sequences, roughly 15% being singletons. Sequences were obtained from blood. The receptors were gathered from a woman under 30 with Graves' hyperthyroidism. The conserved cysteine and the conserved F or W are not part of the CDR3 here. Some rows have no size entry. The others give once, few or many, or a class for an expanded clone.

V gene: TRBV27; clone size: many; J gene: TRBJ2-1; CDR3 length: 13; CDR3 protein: ASRRQGNTGNEQF
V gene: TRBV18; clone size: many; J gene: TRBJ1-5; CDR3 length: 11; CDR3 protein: ASSPGTGQPQH
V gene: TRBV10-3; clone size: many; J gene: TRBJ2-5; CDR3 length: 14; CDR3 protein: AISDRASGEGETQY
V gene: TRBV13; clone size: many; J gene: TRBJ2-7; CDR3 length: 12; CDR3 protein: ASSLGVSSYEQY
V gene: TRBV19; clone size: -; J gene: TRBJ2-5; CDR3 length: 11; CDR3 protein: ASADDRWETQY
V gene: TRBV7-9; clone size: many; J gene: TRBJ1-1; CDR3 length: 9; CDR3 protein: ASYYGAEAF
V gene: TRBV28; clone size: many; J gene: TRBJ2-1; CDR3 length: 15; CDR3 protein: ASSPLWGGTGQGEQF
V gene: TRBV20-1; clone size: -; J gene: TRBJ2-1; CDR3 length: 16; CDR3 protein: SAKVAGDPTLSYNEQF
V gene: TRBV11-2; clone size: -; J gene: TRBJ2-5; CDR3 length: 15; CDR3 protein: ASSSLVGLSGQETQY
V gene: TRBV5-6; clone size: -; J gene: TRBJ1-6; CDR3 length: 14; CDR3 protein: ASSFPASRGNSPLH
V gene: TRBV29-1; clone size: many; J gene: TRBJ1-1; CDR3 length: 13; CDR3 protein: SVDIRTGRKTEAF
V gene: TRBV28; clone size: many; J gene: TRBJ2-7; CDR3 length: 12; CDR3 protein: ASSLFGQSYEQY
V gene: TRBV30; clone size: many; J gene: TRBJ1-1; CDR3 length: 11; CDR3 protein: AWRLAANTEAF
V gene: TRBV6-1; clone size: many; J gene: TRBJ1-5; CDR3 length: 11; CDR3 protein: ASSFGQNQPQH
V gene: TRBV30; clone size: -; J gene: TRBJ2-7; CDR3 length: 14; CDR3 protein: AWDSGQSSIHYEQY
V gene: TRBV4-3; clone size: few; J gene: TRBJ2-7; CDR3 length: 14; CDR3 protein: ASSQDGGTAVLEQY
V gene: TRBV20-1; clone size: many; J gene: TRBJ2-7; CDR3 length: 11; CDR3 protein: SARALAHYEQY
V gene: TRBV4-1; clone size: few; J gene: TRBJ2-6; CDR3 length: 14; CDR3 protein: ASSQGIGTGANVLT
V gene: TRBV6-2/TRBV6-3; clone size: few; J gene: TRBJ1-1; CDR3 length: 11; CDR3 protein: ASSPIRSTEAF
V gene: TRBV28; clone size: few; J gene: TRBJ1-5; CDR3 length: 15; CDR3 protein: ASSLWGGQGGNQPQH
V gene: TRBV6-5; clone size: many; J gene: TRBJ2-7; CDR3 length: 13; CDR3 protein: ASSYSTAGGYEQY
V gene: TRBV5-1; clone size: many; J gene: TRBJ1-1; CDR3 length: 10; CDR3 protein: ASASFSSPAF
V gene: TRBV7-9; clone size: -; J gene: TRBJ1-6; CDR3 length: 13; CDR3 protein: ASSPGTTYNSPLH
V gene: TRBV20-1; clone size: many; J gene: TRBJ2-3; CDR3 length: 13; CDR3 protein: SARLQLAFSDTQY
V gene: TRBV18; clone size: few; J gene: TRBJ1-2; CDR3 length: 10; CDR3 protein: ASSRQNDGYT
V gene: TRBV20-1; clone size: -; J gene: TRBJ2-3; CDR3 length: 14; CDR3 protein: SALSGTSGIADTQY
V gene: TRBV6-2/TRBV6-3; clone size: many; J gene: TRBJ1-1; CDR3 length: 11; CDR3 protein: ASSQGRHTEAF
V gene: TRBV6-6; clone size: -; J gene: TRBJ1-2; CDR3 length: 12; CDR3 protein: ASSYSERGYGYT
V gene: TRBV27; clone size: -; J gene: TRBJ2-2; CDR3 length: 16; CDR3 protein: ASSSGTGTIANTGELF
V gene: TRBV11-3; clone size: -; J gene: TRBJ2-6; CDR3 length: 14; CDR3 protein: ASSPGTGGGANVLT
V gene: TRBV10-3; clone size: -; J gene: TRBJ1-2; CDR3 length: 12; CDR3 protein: AIRSTGLNYGYT
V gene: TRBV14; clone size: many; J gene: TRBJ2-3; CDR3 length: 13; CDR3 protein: ASSQDRGWTDTQY
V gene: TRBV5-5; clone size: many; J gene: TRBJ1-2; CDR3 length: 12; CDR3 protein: ASSFLMTLYGYT
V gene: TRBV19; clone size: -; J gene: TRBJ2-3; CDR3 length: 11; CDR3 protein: ASSIVHDNTQY
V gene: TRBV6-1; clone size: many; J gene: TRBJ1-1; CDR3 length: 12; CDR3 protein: ASGLGGPGTEAF
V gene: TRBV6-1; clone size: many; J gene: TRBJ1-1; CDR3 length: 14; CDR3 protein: ASSRLFGGRNTEAF
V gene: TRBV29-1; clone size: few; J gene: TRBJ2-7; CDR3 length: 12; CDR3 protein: SVGTSGRAYEQY
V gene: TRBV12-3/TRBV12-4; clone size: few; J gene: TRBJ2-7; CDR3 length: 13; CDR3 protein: AGSLIAGGAYEQY
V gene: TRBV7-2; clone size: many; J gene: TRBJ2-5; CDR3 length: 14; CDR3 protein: ASSFSPDGTQETQY
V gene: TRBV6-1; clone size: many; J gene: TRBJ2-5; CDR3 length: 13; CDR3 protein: ASSYGGRGQETQY
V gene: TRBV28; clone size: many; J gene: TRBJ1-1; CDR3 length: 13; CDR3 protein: ASSGIGQVNTEAF